These T cell receptor beta chains were read from a single sample in a study of blood T cell repertoires in COVID-19. Generated by immunoSEQ multiplex PCR, the TCRdb table keeps only in-frame clones and is missing some. The profile shows about 350,000 clones, 86% of them singletons. Material: peripheral blood. Receptor source: a woman in her fifties or sixties with COVID-19, enrolled during active disease. CDR3s include the opening cysteine and the closing phenylalanine or tryptophan.

>TRBV10-3|TRBJ1-2
CAISMEAVYGYTF
>TRBV7-9|TRBJ2-7
CASSLASGVRIYEQYF
>TRBV29-1|TRBJ1-3
CSASGGSGNTIYF
>TRBV19|TRBJ1-6
CASSIGQGDSPLHF
>TRBV11-2|TRBJ2-7
CASSPVGGAYEQYF
>TRBV10-3|TRBJ1-2
CAISTAGGWENYGYTF
>TRBV12-3/TRBV12-4|TRBJ2-7
CASSLWQGNEQYF
>TRBV3-1/TRBV3-2|TRBJ2-3
CASSPGLAGGRDTQYF
>TRBV2|TRBJ2-5
CASTRGIGGAETQYF
>TRBV7-6|TRBJ2-2
CASSLSPPGQYTGELFF
>TRBV4-3|TRBJ1-5
CASSQDAQSNQPQHF
>TRBV5-1|TRBJ1-2
CASSVTQGEDGYTF
>TRBV4-1|TRBJ2-7
CARRSQGYEQYF
>TRBV7-2|TRBJ1-2
CASSLDGAMYRGRGGYTF
>TRBV10-1|TRBJ1-5
CASRTTGVGQPQHF
>TRBV9|TRBJ1-1
CASSRDTEAFF
>TRBV9|TRBJ2-7
CASSVEQAFSYEQYF
>TRBV9|TRBJ1-2
CASSAGQGVYGYTF
>TRBV4-1|TRBJ1-1
CASSLGHMNTEAFF
>TRBV19|TRBJ2-3
CASSPWTSGGSSILTDTQYF
>TRBV6-5|TRBJ2-1
CASSDRAGPSSEQFF
>TRBV19|TRBJ2-5
CASAKQGVQETQYF
>TRBV6-1|TRBJ2-3
CASSEIVDNTDTQYF
>TRBV10-3|TRBJ2-3
CAAREGTGTDTQYF
>TRBV4-1|TRBJ1-5
CASSPRGENQPQHF
>TRBV6-5|TRBJ2-7
CASSYVGAGEQYF
>TRBV9|TRBJ2-1
CASSLTSGNEQFF
>TRBV5-3|TRBJ1-1
CARSLGLGEGCTEAFF
>TRBV11-3|TRBJ1-4
CASSLGATDATNEKLFF
>TRBV9|TRBJ2-2
CASSGGRTGELFF
>TRBV14|TRBJ1-6
CASSQGSWQGGSPLHF
>TRBV9|TRBJ2-1
CASSVSQRGANNEQFF
>TRBV2|TRBJ1-2
CASSSRTGAGGYTF
>TRBV12-1|TRBJ2-2
CASSFRVEARGVNTGELFF
>TRBV10-3|TRBJ1-4
CAISSDRGREKLFF
>TRBV19|TRBJ1-6
CASREGNNSPLHF
>TRBV3-1/TRBV3-2|TRBJ2-7
CASSRFRDTSYEQYF
>TRBV7-9|TRBJ2-5
CASSLAGSETQYF
>TRBV14|TRBJ1-2
CASSQQTGLLTPANYGYTF
>TRBV4-1|TRBJ2-3
CASSHSATAFSTDTQYF
>TRBV3-1/TRBV3-2|TRBJ2-2
CASSARWATGELFF
>TRBV12-3/TRBV12-4|TRBJ2-5
CASSIRGETQYF
>TRBV6-5|TRBJ1-1
CASSTGTGWGTEAFF
>TRBV5-4|TRBJ1-2
CASSLTGGAYGYTF
>TRBV15|TRBJ1-2
CATSREEGVGGYTF
>TRBV19|TRBJ2-5
CASSITTGGETQYF
>TRBV6-5|TRBJ1-5
CASRTAYSNQPQHF
>TRBV4-3|TRBJ2-3
CASSHLRDTQYF
>TRBV15|TRBJ2-1
CATSRELAGGPREQFF